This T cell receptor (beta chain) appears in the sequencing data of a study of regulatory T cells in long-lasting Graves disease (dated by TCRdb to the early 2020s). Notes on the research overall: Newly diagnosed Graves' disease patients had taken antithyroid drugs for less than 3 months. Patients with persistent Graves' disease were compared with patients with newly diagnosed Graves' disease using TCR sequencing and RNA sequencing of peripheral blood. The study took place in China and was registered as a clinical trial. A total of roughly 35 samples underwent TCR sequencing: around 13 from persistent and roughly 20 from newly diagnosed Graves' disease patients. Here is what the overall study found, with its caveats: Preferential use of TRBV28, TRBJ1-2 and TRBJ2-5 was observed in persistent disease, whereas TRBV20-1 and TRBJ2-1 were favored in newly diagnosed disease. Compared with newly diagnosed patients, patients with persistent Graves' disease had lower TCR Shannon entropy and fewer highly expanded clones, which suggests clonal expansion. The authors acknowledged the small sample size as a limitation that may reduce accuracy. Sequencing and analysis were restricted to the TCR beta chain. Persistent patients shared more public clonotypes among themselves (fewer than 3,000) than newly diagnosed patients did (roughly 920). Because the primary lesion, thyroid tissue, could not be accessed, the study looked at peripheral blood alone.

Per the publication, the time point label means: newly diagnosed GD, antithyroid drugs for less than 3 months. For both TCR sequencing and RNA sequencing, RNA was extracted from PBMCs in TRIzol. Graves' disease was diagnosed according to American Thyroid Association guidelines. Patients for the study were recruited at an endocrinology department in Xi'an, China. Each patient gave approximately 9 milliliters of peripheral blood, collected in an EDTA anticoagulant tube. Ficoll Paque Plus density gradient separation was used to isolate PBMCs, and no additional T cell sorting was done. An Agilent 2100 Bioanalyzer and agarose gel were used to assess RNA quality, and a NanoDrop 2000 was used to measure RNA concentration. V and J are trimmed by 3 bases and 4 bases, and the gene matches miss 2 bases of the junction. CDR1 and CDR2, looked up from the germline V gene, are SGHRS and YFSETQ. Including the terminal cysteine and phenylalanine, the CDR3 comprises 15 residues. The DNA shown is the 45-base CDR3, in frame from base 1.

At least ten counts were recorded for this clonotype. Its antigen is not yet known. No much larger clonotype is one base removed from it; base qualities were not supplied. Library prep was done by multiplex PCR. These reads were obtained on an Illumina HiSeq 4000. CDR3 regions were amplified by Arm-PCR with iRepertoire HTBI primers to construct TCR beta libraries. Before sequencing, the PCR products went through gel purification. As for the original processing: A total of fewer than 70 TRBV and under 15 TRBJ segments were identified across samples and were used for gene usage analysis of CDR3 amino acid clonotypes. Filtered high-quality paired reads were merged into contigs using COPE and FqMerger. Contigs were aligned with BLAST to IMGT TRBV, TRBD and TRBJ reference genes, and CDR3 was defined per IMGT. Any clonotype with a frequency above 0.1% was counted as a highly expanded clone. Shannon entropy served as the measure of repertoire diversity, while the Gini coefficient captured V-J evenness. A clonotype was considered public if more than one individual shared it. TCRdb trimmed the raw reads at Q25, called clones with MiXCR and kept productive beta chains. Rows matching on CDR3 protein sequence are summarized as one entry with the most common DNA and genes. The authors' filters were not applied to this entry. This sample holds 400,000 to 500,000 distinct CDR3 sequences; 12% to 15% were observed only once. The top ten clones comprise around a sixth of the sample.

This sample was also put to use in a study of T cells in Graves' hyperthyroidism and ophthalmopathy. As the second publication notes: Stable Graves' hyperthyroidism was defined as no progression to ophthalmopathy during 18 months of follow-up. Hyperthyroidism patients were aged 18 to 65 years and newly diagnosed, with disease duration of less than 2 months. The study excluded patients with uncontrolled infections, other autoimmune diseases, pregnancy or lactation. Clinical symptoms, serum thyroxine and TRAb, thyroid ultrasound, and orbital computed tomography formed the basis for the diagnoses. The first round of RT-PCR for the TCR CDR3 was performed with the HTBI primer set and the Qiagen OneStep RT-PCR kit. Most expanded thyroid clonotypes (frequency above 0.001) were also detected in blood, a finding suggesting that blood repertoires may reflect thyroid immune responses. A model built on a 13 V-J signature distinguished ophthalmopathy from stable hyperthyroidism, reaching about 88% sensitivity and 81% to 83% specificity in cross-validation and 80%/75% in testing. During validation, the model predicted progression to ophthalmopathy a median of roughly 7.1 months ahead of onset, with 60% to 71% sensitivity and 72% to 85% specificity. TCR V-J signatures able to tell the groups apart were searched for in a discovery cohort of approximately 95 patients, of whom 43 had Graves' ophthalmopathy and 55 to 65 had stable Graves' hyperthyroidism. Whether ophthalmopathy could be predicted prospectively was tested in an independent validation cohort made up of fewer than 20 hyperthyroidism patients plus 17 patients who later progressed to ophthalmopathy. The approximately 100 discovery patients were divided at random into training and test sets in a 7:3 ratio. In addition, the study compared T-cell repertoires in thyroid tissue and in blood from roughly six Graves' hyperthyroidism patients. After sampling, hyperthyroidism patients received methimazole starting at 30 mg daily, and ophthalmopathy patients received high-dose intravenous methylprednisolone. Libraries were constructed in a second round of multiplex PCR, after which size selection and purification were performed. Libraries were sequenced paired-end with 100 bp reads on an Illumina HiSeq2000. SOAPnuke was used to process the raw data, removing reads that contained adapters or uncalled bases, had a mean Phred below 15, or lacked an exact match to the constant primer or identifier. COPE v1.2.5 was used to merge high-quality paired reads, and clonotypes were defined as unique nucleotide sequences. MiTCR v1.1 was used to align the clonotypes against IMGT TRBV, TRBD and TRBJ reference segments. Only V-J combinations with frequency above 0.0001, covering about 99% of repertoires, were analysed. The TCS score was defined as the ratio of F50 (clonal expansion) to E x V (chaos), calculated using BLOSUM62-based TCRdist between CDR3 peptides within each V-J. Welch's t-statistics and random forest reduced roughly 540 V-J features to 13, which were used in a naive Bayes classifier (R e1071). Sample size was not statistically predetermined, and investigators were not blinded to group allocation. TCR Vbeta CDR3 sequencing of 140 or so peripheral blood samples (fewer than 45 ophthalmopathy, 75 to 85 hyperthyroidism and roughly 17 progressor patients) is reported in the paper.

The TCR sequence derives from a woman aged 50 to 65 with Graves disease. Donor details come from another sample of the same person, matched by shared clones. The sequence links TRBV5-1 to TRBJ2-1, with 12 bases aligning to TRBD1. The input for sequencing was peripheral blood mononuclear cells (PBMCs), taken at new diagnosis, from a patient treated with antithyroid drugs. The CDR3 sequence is CASSWGQGAYNEQFF. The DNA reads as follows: TGCGCCAGCAGCTGGGGACAGGGGGCGTACAATGAGCAGTTCTTC.